The rows below give T cell receptor beta chains drawn from one sample of a study of CD8 T cells in Susac syndrome. TCRdb re-called the immunoSEQ multiplex PCR reads with MiXCR, one entry per CDR3 protein. The profile shows 95,000 to 150,000 distinct CDR3 sequences, just over 95% of them singletons. The sequenced sample consisted of CD4+ T cells from PBMCs. The source of these receptors is a human donor with Susac syndrome. CDR3s include the opening cysteine and the closing phenylalanine or tryptophan. The D gene is left open where the match is weak. Clone size is not always given. Where it is, it says once, few, many or a class for expanded clones.

CDR3 length: 16; D gene: TRBD2; J gene: TRBJ2-1; clone size: NA; V gene: TRBV5-4; CDR3 protein: CASSFPYGGRVGEQFF; CDR3 DNA: TGTGCCAGCAGCTTCCCCTATGGCGGGAGAGTAGGTGAGCAGTTCTTC
CDR3 length: 15; D gene: TRBD1; J gene: TRBJ1-5; clone size: once; V gene: TRBV5-1; CDR3 protein: CASSPGQGSNQPQHF; CDR3 DNA: TGCGCCAGCAGCCCCGGACAGGGTAGCAATCAGCCCCAGCATTTT
CDR3 length: 16; D gene: TRBD1; J gene: TRBJ2-4; clone size: NA; V gene: TRBV20-1; CDR3 protein: CSARGTGDVAKNIQYF; CDR3 DNA: TGCAGTGCTAGGGGGACAGGGGACGTAGCCAAAAACATTCAGTACTTC
CDR3 length: 13; D gene: NA; J gene: TRBJ1-1; clone size: NA; V gene: TRBV29-1; CDR3 protein: CSVDRGRDTEAFF; CDR3 DNA: TGCAGCGTTGACCGAGGACGGGACACTGAAGCTTTCTTT
CDR3 length: 13; D gene: NA; J gene: TRBJ2-7; clone size: NA; V gene: TRBV3-1; CDR3 protein: CASSLKSVYEQYF; CDR3 DNA: TGTGCCAGCAGCCTCAAGTCGGTGTACGAGCAGTACTTC
CDR3 length: 15; D gene: NA; J gene: TRBJ2-1; clone size: NA; V gene: TRBV20-1; CDR3 protein: CSARDLGRGYNEQFF; CDR3 DNA: TGCAGTGCTAGAGATCTTGGTAGGGGGTACAATGAGCAGTTCTTC
CDR3 length: 14; D gene: NA; J gene: TRBJ2-4; clone size: NA; V gene: TRBV5-1; CDR3 protein: CASSRLDSANIQYF; CDR3 DNA: TGCGCCAGCAGTCGCCTTGATTCCGCAAACATTCAGTACTTC
CDR3 length: 12; D gene: NA; J gene: TRBJ1-5; clone size: NA; V gene: TRBV6-6; CDR3 protein: CASSYSDQPQHF; CDR3 DNA: TGTGCCAGCAGTTACAGCGATCAGCCCCAGCATTTT
CDR3 length: 15; D gene: NA; J gene: TRBJ2-5; clone size: NA; V gene: TRBV7-8; CDR3 protein: CASSPEGSSQETQYF; CDR3 DNA: TGTGCCAGCAGCCCCGAGGGTAGCTCTCAAGAGACCCAGTACTTC
CDR3 length: 14; D gene: TRBD1; J gene: TRBJ1-4; clone size: NA; V gene: TRBV7-9; CDR3 protein: CASSFRQGGEKLFF; CDR3 DNA: TGTGCCAGCAGCTTCAGACAGGGAGGTGAAAAACTGTTTTTT
CDR3 length: 16; D gene: TRBD2; J gene: TRBJ2-5; clone size: NA; V gene: TRBV9; CDR3 protein: CASSVSHLAGRETQYF; CDR3 DNA: TGTGCCAGCAGCGTTAGCCACCTAGCGGGGAGGGAGACCCAGTACTTC
CDR3 length: 16; D gene: NA; J gene: TRBJ2-7; clone size: NA; V gene: TRBV20-1; CDR3 protein: CSASKAATAYSYEQYF; CDR3 DNA: TGCAGTGCTAGCAAGGCCGCGACGGCCTACTCCTACGAGCAGTACTTC
CDR3 length: 13; D gene: NA; J gene: TRBJ2-5; clone size: NA; V gene: TRBV9; CDR3 protein: CASSVSEGETQYF; CDR3 DNA: TGTGCCAGCAGCGTCAGCGAGGGGGAGACCCAGTACTTC
CDR3 length: 12; D gene: NA; J gene: TRBJ1-2; clone size: NA; V gene: TRBV20-1; CDR3 protein: CSARRHPYGYTF; CDR3 DNA: TGCAGTGCTAGAAGACATCCCTATGGCTACACCTTC
CDR3 length: 15; D gene: TRBD2; J gene: TRBJ2-2; clone size: NA; V gene: TRBV20-1; CDR3 protein: CSARTSGSDTGELFF; CDR3 DNA: TGCAGTGCTAGGACTAGCGGGAGTGACACCGGGGAGCTGTTTTTT
CDR3 length: 14; D gene: NA; J gene: TRBJ2-6; clone size: NA; V gene: TRBV5-1; CDR3 protein: CASSGGSGANVLTF; CDR3 DNA: TGCGCCAGCAGCGGGGGTTCTGGGGCCAACGTCCTGACTTTC
CDR3 length: 11; D gene: NA; J gene: TRBJ2-1; clone size: NA; V gene: TRBV6-2/TRBV6-3; CDR3 protein: CASSYLEEQFF; CDR3 DNA: TGTGCCAGCAGTTACTTAGAGGAGCAGTTCTTC
CDR3 length: 15; D gene: NA; J gene: TRBJ1-1; clone size: NA; V gene: TRBV19; CDR3 protein: CASSTSGASRPEAFF; CDR3 DNA: TGTGCCAGTAGTACCTCAGGGGCCTCGCGCCCTGAAGCTTTCTTT
CDR3 length: 15; D gene: TRBD1; J gene: TRBJ1-1; clone size: NA; V gene: TRBV15; CDR3 protein: CATSRTVGQGAEAFF; CDR3 DNA: TGTGCCACCAGCAGAACCGTTGGACAGGGGGCTGAAGCTTTCTTT
CDR3 length: 13; D gene: NA; J gene: TRBJ2-7; clone size: NA; V gene: TRBV20-1; CDR3 protein: CSASLSGSYEQYF; CDR3 DNA: TGCAGTGCTTCCCTTTCGGGCTCCTACGAGCAGTACTTC
CDR3 length: 13; D gene: NA; J gene: TRBJ1-1; clone size: NA; V gene: TRBV29-1; CDR3 protein: CSVHRVLDTEAFF; CDR3 DNA: TGCAGCGTTCACCGGGTATTGGACACTGAAGCTTTCTTT
CDR3 length: 13; D gene: NA; J gene: TRBJ1-4; clone size: NA; V gene: TRBV20-1; CDR3 protein: CSAPTPQDEKLFF; CDR3 DNA: TGCAGTGCCCCGACTCCTCAGGATGAAAAACTGTTTTTT
CDR3 length: 15; D gene: NA; J gene: TRBJ1-4; clone size: NA; V gene: TRBV25-1; CDR3 protein: CASSAVSVPNEKLFF; CDR3 DNA: TGTGCCAGCAGTGCCGTGAGTGTGCCTAATGAAAAACTGTTTTTT
CDR3 length: 13; D gene: TRBD2; J gene: TRBJ2-7; clone size: NA; V gene: TRBV12-3/TRBV12-4; CDR3 protein: CASNGLAGGEQYF; CDR3 DNA: TGTGCCAGCAACGGACTAGCGGGCGGCGAGCAGTACTTC
CDR3 length: 15; D gene: NA; J gene: TRBJ1-2; clone size: NA; V gene: TRBV3-1; CDR3 protein: CASSQKPNSNYGYTF; CDR3 DNA: TGTGCCAGCAGCCAAAAACCGAATAGTAACTATGGCTACACCTTC
CDR3 length: 13; D gene: NA; J gene: TRBJ2-7; clone size: NA; V gene: TRBV29-1; CDR3 protein: CSDQRWQGGEQYF; CDR3 DNA: TGCAGCGACCAAAGGTGGCAGGGAGGCGAGCAGTACTTC
CDR3 length: 14; D gene: NA; J gene: TRBJ2-3; clone size: NA; V gene: TRBV15; CDR3 protein: CATSRDPHPDTQYF; CDR3 DNA: TGTGCCACCAGCCGGGACCCGCACCCAGATACGCAGTATTTT
CDR3 length: 16; D gene: TRBD2; J gene: TRBJ2-1; clone size: NA; V gene: TRBV28; CDR3 protein: CASSLLIAGSYNEQFF; CDR3 DNA: TGTGCCAGCAGTTTGCTTATAGCGGGTTCTTACAATGAGCAGTTCTTC
CDR3 length: 12; D gene: TRBD1; J gene: TRBJ1-1; clone size: NA; V gene: TRBV20-1; CDR3 protein: CTMEGAGTEAFF; CDR3 DNA: TGTACCATGGAGGGGGCAGGCACTGAAGCTTTCTTT
CDR3 length: 15; D gene: TRBD1; J gene: TRBJ2-1; clone size: NA; V gene: TRBV7-2; CDR3 protein: CASSFRDRGSNEQFF; CDR3 DNA: TGTGCCAGCAGCTTCAGAGACAGGGGGAGCAATGAGCAGTTCTTC
CDR3 length: 14; D gene: NA; J gene: TRBJ1-5; clone size: NA; V gene: TRBV6-1; CDR3 protein: CASRGGLLGQPQHF; CDR3 DNA: TGTGCCAGCAGAGGCGGGCTCTTGGGTCAGCCCCAGCATTTT
CDR3 length: 13; D gene: NA; J gene: TRBJ2-7; clone size: NA; V gene: TRBV7-2; CDR3 protein: CASSLSQGPQVDF; CDR3 DNA: TGTGCCAGCAGCTTAAGCCAGGGGCCACAGGTGGACTTC
CDR3 length: 13; D gene: NA; J gene: TRBJ1-2; clone size: NA; V gene: TRBV7-8; CDR3 protein: CASSLGGGYGYTF; CDR3 DNA: TGTGCCAGCAGCTTAGGAGGGGGATATGGCTACACCTTC
CDR3 length: 14; D gene: TRBD2; J gene: TRBJ2-7; clone size: NA; V gene: TRBV20-1; CDR3 protein: CSAVTSGSRYEQYF; CDR3 DNA: TGCAGTGCAGTTACTAGCGGAAGCCGCTACGAGCAGTACTTC
CDR3 length: 14; D gene: NA; J gene: TRBJ2-2; clone size: NA; V gene: TRBV4-1; CDR3 protein: CASSPTPNTGELFF; CDR3 DNA: TGCGCCAGCAGCCCTACTCCGAACACCGGGGAGCTGTTTTTT
CDR3 length: 11; D gene: NA; J gene: TRBJ2-1; clone size: NA; V gene: TRBV7-9; CDR3 protein: CASSPDNEQFF; CDR3 DNA: TGTGCCAGCAGCCCCGACAATGAGCAGTTCTTC
CDR3 length: 14; D gene: NA; J gene: TRBJ2-7; clone size: NA; V gene: TRBV4-1; CDR3 protein: CASSQDMGRERVYF; CDR3 DNA: TGCGCCAGCAGCCAAGATATGGGACGGGAGAGGGTGTACTTC
CDR3 length: 12; D gene: NA; J gene: TRBJ1-1; clone size: once; V gene: TRBV25-1; CDR3 protein: CASSERNTEAFF; CDR3 DNA: TGTGCCAGCAGTGAGCGGAACACTGAAGCTTTCTTT
CDR3 length: 11; D gene: NA; J gene: TRBJ2-5; clone size: NA; V gene: TRBV12-5; CDR3 protein: CASGIGETQYF; CDR3 DNA: TGTGCTAGTGGTATAGGAGAGACCCAGTACTTC
CDR3 length: 13; D gene: NA; J gene: TRBJ2-3; clone size: NA; V gene: TRBV29-1; CDR3 protein: CSVEGGSADTQYF; CDR3 DNA: TGCAGCGTTGAAGGGGGATCAGCAGATACGCAGTATTTT